A single sample gave rise to the 17 T cell receptor beta chains below, sequenced in a study of cytomegalovirus exposure and HLA in healthy donors. Researchers ran the PCR with 60 Vbeta and 13 Jbeta primers. Repertoires were generated with immunoSEQ multiplex PCR, while TCRdb's copy carries only in-frame clones and drops some. The table has about 120,000 clones, about 10% seen once. The sample taken for sequencing was PBMCs. These receptors were taken from a woman under 30 in good health and CMV-seropositive.

The chain couples TRBV25-1 to TRBJ2-3; possibly TRBD2 for D (5 bases). V shed 4 bases and J shed 8 bases, with 10 bases lying between them. The CDR3 totals 12 residues. CDR1 MGHDK and CDR2 SYGVNS come from the germline V gene. The CDR3: CASSGDEGTQYF. CDR3 bases: TGTGCCAGCAGTGGGGATGAGGGTACGCAGTATTTT.

This clone was counted between two and nine times. This chain links TRBV28 with TRBJ2-2; D possibly corresponds to TRBD2 (6 bases). V gave up 6 bases and J gave up 6 bases, with 20 bases separating them. Germline-derived CDR1 and CDR2 are MDHEN and SYDVKM. CDR3 size: 16 residues. The CDR3 DNA reads TGTGCCAGCAGGGTATATAGCGGAGCCATCCCCGGGGAGCTGTTTTTT. It yields the protein CASRVYSGAIPGELFF.

The sample holds a few counts of this clone. J is TRBJ1-1 and V is TRBV19; D is ambiguous. The V gene lost 9 bases and the J gene lost 4 bases, with 15 bases spanning the gap. The CDR3 is 13 residues long. The germline V gene encodes CDR1 LNHDA and CDR2 SQIVND (reference sequence). CDR3: CASGYYRGTEAFF. The CDR3 nucleotides read TGTGCCAGCGGGTACTATCGGGGCACTGAAGCTTTCTTT.

The table lists this clone with a few counts. The chain links TRBV7-9 to TRBJ1-1, with D hard to call. Germline CDR1 and CDR2: SEHNR and FQNEAQ (reference sequence). There are 13 residues in the CDR3. Trimming stripped 1 base from V and 7 bases from J, with 10 bases between. CDR3 amino acids: CASSLDQAVEAFF. The CDR3 bases are TGTGCCAGCAGCTTAGATCAGGCTGTTGAAGCTTTCTTT.

This clone was picked up a small number of times. CDR3 amino acids: CASSEAGQGAQPQHF. In DNA form, the CDR3 reads TGTGCCAGCAGTGAAGCTGGACAGGGTGCTCAGCCCCAGCATTTT. V usage is TRBV6-1 and J usage is TRBJ1-5, with 8 bases matching TRBD1. With 0 bases clipped from V and 6 bases from J, the junction kept 4 bases outside the gene matches. The CDR3 runs 15 residues. The germline V gene encodes CDR1 MNHNS and CDR2 SASEGT.

The chain combines TRBV27 with TRBJ2-7, with TRBD1 identical over 10 bases. V gave up 0 bases and J gave up 2 bases; unmatched junction bases: 4. Germline V gene sequence: CDR1 MNHEY, CDR2 SMNVEV (reference sequence). The length of the CDR3 is 16 residues. The CDR3: CASSLSMGQGTYEQYF. Written as DNA, the CDR3 is TGTGCCAGCAGTTTATCGATGGGACAGGGGACCTACGAGCAGTACTTC.

This clone was detected a few times. V is TRBV5-1 and J is TRBJ2-1, with TRBD1 as a possible D gene (6 bases). The germline gives CDR1 SGHRS, CDR2 YFSETQ. The CDR3 spans 13 residues. V was trimmed by 8 bases and J by 8 bases, leaving 17 bases between them. The CDR3, as DNA: TGCGCCAGTAGGACAGCGCTTGTGGATGAGCAGTTCTTC. This encodes CASRTALVDEQFF.

This clone showed up just a few times. J is TRBJ2-5 and V is TRBV5-6, with D tentatively TRBD1 (6 bases). CDR1 is SGHDT and CDR2 is YYEEEE in the germline V gene. This CDR3 contains 14 residues. The germline V and J ends were trimmed by 0 bases and 3 bases, with 9 bases remaining between them. The CDR3 is CASSLGTAKETQYF. CDR3 in DNA: TGTGCCAGCAGCTTGGGGACAGCTAAAGAGACCCAGTACTTC.

The chain couples TRBV5-4 to TRBJ2-1, with 11 positions matching TRBD2. CDR3 length equals 15 residues. The germline CDR1 and CDR2 sequences are SGHNT and YYREEE (reference sequence). V trimming: 5 bases; J trimming: 7 bases; junction bases outside the gene matches: 8. The CDR3 DNA reads as TGTGCCAGCAGTCAGACCGGGACTAGCGGAAATGAGCAGTTCTTC. It is translated as CASSQTGTSGNEQFF.

This clone was counted between two and nine times. The J gene is TRBJ2-3, the V gene TRBV5-1; D may be TRBD2 (6 bases). Trimming took 2 bases from V and 0 from J, leaving 10 bases between them. Germline values: CDR1 SGHRS, CDR2 YFSETQ. The CDR3 covers 15 residues. This CDR3 is CASSFQAGSTDTQYF. As DNA, the CDR3 is TGCGCCAGCAGCTTCCAAGCGGGTAGCACAGATACGCAGTATTTT.

The gene calls are TRBV9 and TRBJ2-1, with TRBD2 identical over 10 bases. V was pared by 0 bases and J by 7 bases, with 10 bases of the junction left unmatched. Germline CDR1 and CDR2: SGDLS and YYNGEE. This CDR3 comprises 17 residues. CDR3 protein: CASSVAVISGRGNEQFF. The CDR3, as DNA: TGTGCCAGCAGCGTAGCGGTGATCAGCGGGAGGGGAAATGAGCAGTTCTTC.

V and J are TRBV30 and TRBJ2-7; D possibly corresponds to TRBD1 (5 bases). V lost 3 bases to trimming and J lost 2 bases, with 14 bases between them. Germline values: CDR1 GTSNPN, CDR2 SVGIG (reference sequence). The CDR3 runs 14 residues. Written as DNA, the CDR3 is TGTGCCTGGAGGCTTGACAGCCGTACCTACGAGCAGTACTTC. Encoded protein: CAWRLDSRTYEQYF.

The table lists this clone with a few counts. V gene TRBV13 combines with J gene TRBJ1-1; D gene uncertain. The germline CDR1 and CDR2 sequences are PRHDT and FYEKMQ (reference sequence). CDR3 length: 13 amino acids. Trimming removed 9 bases from V and 1 base from J, with 12 bases in between. The chain's CDR3 is CASRKLANTEAFF. The CDR3 DNA reads TGTGCCAGTCGTAAGCTTGCGAACACTGAAGCTTTCTTT.

The chain employs TRBV27 and TRBJ2-7; D may be TRBD2 (6 bases). CDR3 length: 14 amino acids. V gave up 7 bases and J gave up 5 bases, with 18 bases separating them. From germline, CDR1 is MNHEY and CDR2 SMNVEV (reference sequence). The CDR3: CASKAGLPGDEQYF. The CDR3 nucleotides are TGTGCCAGCAAGGCGGGGCTGCCAGGCGACGAGCAGTACTTC.

V gene TRBV5-5 combines with J gene TRBJ2-7, with D hard to call. The V end lost 0 bases, the J end lost 4 bases, and 14 bases lay between the germline ends. The CDR3 runs 15 residues. Germline-derived CDR1 and CDR2 are SGHKS and YYEKEE (reference sequence). The CDR3 sequence: CASSLGLSFSYEQYF. CDR3 in DNA: TGTGCCAGCAGCTTGGGACTCTCTTTTTCTTACGAGCAGTACTTC. Using reference TRBV5-5 and TRBJ2-7 for the parts outside the CDR3, the full variable domain is DAGVTQSPTHLIKTRGQQVTLRCSPISGHKSVSWYQQVLGQGPQFIFQYYEKEERGRGNFPDRFSARQFPNYSSELNVNALLLGDSALYLCASSLGLSFSYEQYFGPGTRLTVT.

The chain employs TRBV11-2 and TRBJ2-2, with 8 bases aligning to TRBD1. CDR1 SGHAT and CDR2 FQNNGV come from the germline V gene. CDR3 length: 16 amino acids. The junction had 6 bases not matched to a gene; V was cut back by 5 bases and J by 1 base. The chain's CDR3 is CASSRIGTGNTGELFF. The CDR3 nucleotides read TGTGCCAGCAGCCGAATTGGGACAGGGAACACCGGGGAGCTGTTTTTT.

This clone was found a few times. V and J are TRBV7-9 and TRBJ2-4, with 7 bases lining up with TRBD1. The CDR3 loop spans 14 amino acids. Unmatched junction bases numbered 7, after V lost 4 bases and J lost 7 bases. Germline lookup yields CDR1 SEHNR and CDR2 FQNEAQ (reference sequence). In DNA, the CDR3 is TGTGCCAGCAGCTGGGTAGGGGGCGAGAACATTCAGTACTTC. Amino acid sequence: CASSWVGGENIQYF.